The rows below give T cell receptor beta chains drawn from one sample of a study of T cells in Graves' hyperthyroidism and ophthalmopathy. TCRdb passed the multiplex PCR reads through MiXCR, listing each CDR3 protein once. The repertoire holds 500,000 to 550,000 distinct CDR3 sequences, with 20% as singletons. Sequencing was done on a sample of blood. The receptors were sampled from a man in his forties with Graves' ophthalmopathy. Both conserved end residues are part of each CDR3. Each record gives: D gene, clone size, J gene, V gene, CDR3 protein, CDR3 DNA. D genes are given only for firm matches. Only some rows state a clone size, as once, few, many or a class for expanded clones.

>NA|many|TRBJ2-2|TRBV27
CASSTALGELFF
TGTGCCAGCAGTACCGCTCTCGGGGAGCTGTTTTTT
>NA|NA|TRBJ2-7|TRBV27
CASNPGQSSYEQYF
TGTGCCAGCAACCCGGGGCAAAGCTCCTACGAGCAGTACTTC
>NA|NA|TRBJ2-2|TRBV10-3
CAILKLGELFF
TGTGCCATCCTTAAATTAGGGGAGCTGTTTTTT
>NA|many|TRBJ2-7|TRBV28
CASSFSKYEQYF
TGTGCCAGCAGTTTTTCGAAATACGAGCAGTACTTC
>TRBD1|many|TRBJ1-2|TRBV30
CAWNRGHGYTF
TGTGCCTGGAACAGGGGGCATGGCTACACCTTC
>NA|NA|TRBJ2-5|TRBV4-1
CASSQVQERLETQYF
TGCGCCAGCAGCCAAGTTCAAGAGAGACTTGAGACCCAGTACTTC
>TRBD1|few|TRBJ2-4|TRBV15
CATSFGDRSSKNIQYF
TGTGCCACCAGTTTTGGGGACAGGTCATCCAAAAACATTCAGTACTTC
>NA|NA|TRBJ2-5|TRBV2
CASTRIQETQYF
TGTGCCAGCACCAGGATTCAAGAGACCCAGTACTTC
>NA|few|TRBJ2-3|TRBV6-2/TRBV6-3
CAAGRGDISGRADTQYF
TGTGCCGCGGGACGCGGGGACATTAGCGGAAGGGCGGATACGCAGTATTTT
>NA|NA|TRBJ1-3|TRBV12-3/TRBV12-4
CASSLKGHTIYF
TGTGCCAGCAGTTTGAAGGGACACACCATATATTTT
>TRBD2|many|TRBJ2-2|TRBV12-3/TRBV12-4
CAVNSASGANTGELFF
TGTGCCGTTAACTCGGCTAGCGGGGCGAACACCGGGGAGCTGTTTTTT
>NA|few|TRBJ2-2|TRBV4-2
CASSQEGTANTGELFF
TGTGCCAGCAGCCAAGAAGGTACCGCGAACACCGGGGAGCTGTTTTTT
>NA|NA|TRBJ2-6|TRBV30
CAWIHSPGANALTF
TGTGCCTGGATCCACAGTCCTGGGGCCAACGCCCTGACTTTC
>NA|many|TRBJ1-1|TRBV2
CASSDRILNTEAFF
TGTGCCAGCAGTGACAGGATATTGAACACTGAAGCTTTCTTT
>TRBD1|NA|TRBJ2-7|TRBV28
CASSLGDRGHEQYF
TGTGCCAGCAGTTTGGGGGACAGGGGACACGAGCAGTACTTC
>NA|few|TRBJ2-1|TRBV10-3
CATQQVWRDYNEQFF
TGTGCCACCCAGCAGGTGTGGCGGGACTACAATGAGCAGTTCTTC
>NA|few|TRBJ1-5|TRBV20-1
CSARRGPVSGQPQHF
TGCAGTGCTAGGCGAGGGCCGGTGAGTGGTCAGCCCCAGCATTTT
>TRBD1|many|TRBJ1-1|TRBV6-5
CASSSSPGQALMNTEAFF
TGTGCCAGCAGTTCCTCTCCCGGACAGGCTTTGATGAACACTGAAGCTTTCTTT
>NA|few|TRBJ2-7|TRBV6-5
CASSYPGREQYF
TGTGCCAGCAGTTACCCGGGAAGGGAGCAGTACTTC
>TRBD2|many|TRBJ2-1|TRBV28
CASRPSRGAGPRGGEQFF
TGTGCCAGCAGACCCAGTAGAGGAGCTGGGCCACGGGGGGGAGAGCAGTTCTTC
>NA|many|TRBJ2-3|TRBV7-9
CASSLYGEPTDTQYF
TGTGCCAGCAGCTTATATGGGGAGCCCACAGATACGCAGTATTTT
>NA|many|TRBJ1-2|TRBV3-1
CASSRSRGHYGYTF
TGTGCCAGCAGCCGAAGCCGGGGTCACTATGGCTACACCTTC
>TRBD1|few|TRBJ2-5|TRBV20-1
CSASDRAGETQYF
TGCAGTGCGTCGGACAGGGCGGGAGAGACCCAGTACTTC
>NA|few|TRBJ2-1|TRBV12-3/TRBV12-4
CASSLVEPDEQFF
TGTGCCAGCAGTTTAGTTGAGCCAGATGAGCAGTTCTTC
>TRBD2|NA|TRBJ2-3|TRBV7-9
CASSLVLQGGGTDTQYF
TGTGCCAGCAGCTTGGTCCTTCAGGGAGGGGGCACAGATACGCAGTATTTT
>TRBD1|NA|TRBJ1-2|TRBV5-6
CASSTGQAGYYGYTF
TGTGCCAGCAGCACCGGACAGGCGGGGTACTATGGCTACACCTTC
>NA|many|TRBJ1-1|TRBV5-1
CASRSGLNTEAFF
TGCGCCAGCAGGTCAGGGTTGAACACTGAAGCTTTCTTT
>NA|few|TRBJ1-5|TRBV28
CASRQVLGNQPQHF
TGTGCCAGCCGACAGGTCTTGGGCAATCAGCCCCAGCATTTT
>TRBD2|few|TRBJ2-5|TRBV3-1
CASSPTQRGYSQYF
TGTGCCAGCAGCCCAACCCAGCGGGGCTATTCCCAGTACTTC
>TRBD2|few|TRBJ2-1|TRBV10-3
CAISGLAGGVNEQFF
TGTGCCATCAGTGGACTAGCGGGAGGTGTAAATGAGCAGTTCTTC
>NA|few|TRBJ1-2|TRBV27
CASSPTSPSYGYTF
TGTGCCAGCAGTCCCACATCACCAAGCTATGGCTACACCTTC
>NA|few|TRBJ1-4|TRBV3-1
CASSQGASSGEKLFF
TGTGCCAGCAGCCAAGGGGCCAGCTCGGGAGAAAAACTGTTTTTT
>NA|few|TRBJ2-1|TRBV28
CASSLPVGFNNEQFF
TGTGCCAGCAGTTTACCCGTTGGATTCAACAATGAGCAGTTCTTC
>TRBD2|many|TRBJ2-3|TRBV5-1
CASSDPTSEDTQYF
TGCGCCAGCAGCGACCCGACTAGCGAAGATACGCAGTATTTT
>NA|many|TRBJ2-1|TRBV5-1
CASSLPTYNEQFF
TGCGCCAGCAGCTTACCCACGTACAATGAGCAGTTCTTC